One sample yielded the 21 T cell receptor beta chains listed below, sequenced in a study of OX40 agonist ivuxolimab in advanced cancers. The repertoire was sequenced with immunoSEQ multiplex PCR; TCRdb's copy has only in-frame clones and lacks some. The data contain roughly 21,000 clones, 88% of them seen just once; the ten biggest clones take up around 10%. The sequenced sample was CD4+ or CD8+ T cells sorted from blood, obtained in a trial of the OX40 agonist ivuxolimab. Receptors were obtained from an adult with an advanced solid tumor such as melanoma, head and neck, liver or kidney cancer.

This clone was seen once. The rearrangement joins TRBV5-5 to TRBJ1-5; perhaps TRBD1 as D (5 bases). Germline CDR1 is SGHKS and CDR2 is YYEKEE (reference sequence). The CDR3 extends over 14 amino acids. The germline V and J ends were trimmed by 5 bases and 6 bases, with 15 bases remaining between them. The CDR3 nucleotides are TGTGCCAGCAGTGCCCGGGGGTTTGGTCAGCCCCAGCATTTT. Amino acid sequence: CASSARGFGQPQHF.

This chain joins TRBV6-1 and TRBJ2-7, with a weak D call TRBD2 (6 bases). Germline values: CDR1 MNHNS, CDR2 SASEGT. This CDR3 is built from 17 residues. V was trimmed by 3 bases and J by 4 bases, leaving 22 bases between them. CDR3 nucleotides: TGTGCCAGCAGTGAGCCCCGGGACTCGAAATTCTTATACGAGCAGTACTTC. Protein product: CASSEPRDSKFLYEQYF.

The chain uses TRBV15 and TRBJ2-5, with D tentatively TRBD1 or TRBD2 (5 bases each). This CDR3 comprises 16 residues. The V and J ends lost 2 bases and 4 bases respectively, with 17 bases between them. CDR1 is LNHNV, CDR2 YYDKDF, per germline (reference sequence). The CDR3 DNA follows: TGTGCCACCAGCAGAAGACGGGACCACGCCTCAGAGACCCAGTACTTC. This codes for CATSRRRDHASETQYF.

The rearrangement uses TRBV5-1 and TRBJ2-7; 8 bases are shared with TRBD1. Unmatched junction bases numbered 8, after V lost 4 bases and J lost 2 bases. Germline values: CDR1 SGHRS, CDR2 YFSETQ. The CDR3 contains 15 residues. The CDR3 reads CASSIGTGPAYEQYF. In DNA form, the CDR3 reads TGCGCCAGCAGCATCGGGACAGGACCGGCCTACGAGCAGTACTTC.

This chain uses TRBV29-1 with TRBJ1-2, with D possibly being TRBD1 (5 bases). Germline CDR1 and CDR2: SQVTM and ANQGSEA. The CDR3 has 13 residues. Trimming pared 7 bases from V and 5 bases from J, leaving 17 bases between. CDR3 residues: CSATAGSSYGYTF. CDR3 nucleotide sequence: TGCAGCGCTACGGCAGGGTCCTCATATGGCTACACCTTC. Filled out from reference TRBV29-1 and TRBJ1-2, the complete variable domain reads SAVISQKPSRDICQRGTSLTIQCQVDSQVTMMFWYRQQPGQSLTLIATANQGSEATYESGFVIDKFPISRPNLTFSTLTVSNMSPEDSSIYLCSATAGSSYGYTFGSGTRLTVV.

The sample holds one count of this clone. The chain uses TRBV10-3 and TRBJ2-7; D might be TRBD2 (5 bases). The CDR3 is made up of 16 amino acids. In germline, CDR1 is ENHRY, CDR2 SYGVKD. Between the trimmed V and J ends, which lost 6 bases and 3 bases, there was a span of 21 bases. The DNA for the CDR3 is TGTGCCATCAGAAAACGCTCCGGACTGGCGGACTACGAGCAGTACTTC. Its translation: CAIRKRSGLADYEQYF.

This chain joins TRBV2 and TRBJ2-5; 8 bases map to TRBD1. The last part of the DNA fits TRBJ2-7 better; the J call may be wrong. The CDR3 totals 14 residues. In germline, CDR1 is SNHLY, CDR2 FYNNEI. CDR3 residues: CASSQDRDSYEQYF. The CDR3 region has the DNA TGTGCCAGCAGTCAGGACAGGGACTCCTACGAGCAGTACTTC.

This sequence joins TRBV6-5 and TRBJ2-5, with TRBD2 identical over 8 bases. V lost 4 bases, J lost 1 base, and 2 bases stayed unmatched. The CDR3 extends over 14 amino acids. Germline V gene lookup returns CDR1 MNHEY and CDR2 SVGAGI. CDR3 sequence reads: CASSWAGGQETQYF. The DNA for the CDR3 is TGTGCCAGCAGTTGGGCGGGAGGCCAAGAGACCCAGTACTTC.

The chain couples TRBV5-6 to TRBJ1-2; a weak D match, TRBD1 (5 bases). This CDR3 is 16 amino acids long. CDR1 is SGHDT, CDR2 YYEEEE, per germline. Trimming took off 5 bases at V and 6 bases at J, with 23 bases between the two ends. Here the CDR3 DNA reads TGTGCCAGCAGTCCGCCCCTGGGGGGAGTGTTGGATGGCTACACCTTC. The encoded protein is CASSPPLGGVLDGYTF.

This rearrangement joins TRBV2 to TRBJ2-1, with D perhaps given as TRBD1 or TRBD2 (5 bases each). The CDR3 contains 14 residues. CDR1 is SNHLY, CDR2 FYNNEI, per germline. V lost 10 bases to trimming and J lost 3 bases, with 16 bases between them. In DNA, the CDR3 is TGTGCCACCCTCTCACTAGGGGTCTACAATGAGCAGTTCTTC. Protein sequence: CATLSLGVYNEQFF.

The rearrangement links TRBV6-1 to TRBJ1-1; the D gene is possibly TRBD1 (6 bases). CDR1 MNHNS and CDR2 SASEGT come from the germline V gene. CDR3 length equals 14 residues. V shed 3 bases and J shed 9 bases, with 17 bases lying between them. The CDR3 spells CASSDRGYSGKAFF. CDR3 nucleotides: TGTGCCAGCAGTGACAGGGGTTATTCGGGTAAAGCTTTCTTT.

The rearrangement joins TRBV6-6 to TRBJ2-7, with 9 bases fitting TRBD1. V was clipped by 0 bases and J by 4 bases; unmatched bases: 1. Per germline, CDR1 MNHNY and CDR2 SVGAGI (reference sequence). There are 14 residues in the CDR3. In DNA, the CDR3 is TGTGCCAGCAGTTACTCAGACAGGGGGTACGAGCAGTACTTC. This sequence encodes CASSYSDRGYEQYF.

This clone came up once. The chain joins TRBV2 to TRBJ2-1; either TRBD1 or TRBD2 may supply D (5 bases each). Germline assignment: CDR1 SNHLY and CDR2 FYNNEI. V was pared by 6 bases and J by 11 bases, with 23 bases between. CDR3 length: 15 amino acids. In DNA, the CDR3 is TGTGCCAGCAGGGGTTCGCCGGGACCCCAGGGAAAGCAGTTCTTC. Protein: CASRGSPGPQGKQFF.

The rearrangement links TRBV27 to TRBJ1-2; TRBD1 matches at 9 bases. In germline, CDR1 is MNHEY, CDR2 SMNVEV (reference sequence). V lost 3 bases and J lost 2; bases outside the gene matches: 1. This CDR3 has 14 residues. Here the CDR3 reads CASSFGTGNYGYTF. The CDR3 DNA reads TGTGCCAGCAGTTTCGGGACAGGGAACTATGGCTACACCTTC.

The chain joins TRBV7-9 to TRBJ2-5, with 10 nucleotides matching TRBD2. From germline, CDR1 is SEHNR and CDR2 FQNEAQ (reference sequence). With V trimmed by 5 bases and J by 2 bases, 8 bases remained unmatched. The CDR3 loop spans 16 amino acids. Here the CDR3 DNA reads TGTGCCAGCAGCGTAACTAGCGGGACCGCTCAAGAGACCCAGTACTTC. The encoded protein is CASSVTSGTAQETQYF.

The V call is TRBV5-4, the J call TRBJ1-2; D is unclear. V lost 0 bases and J 4 bases, leaving 10 bases between the germline ends. In germline, CDR1 is SGHNT, CDR2 YYREEE (reference sequence). The CDR3 length is 14 residues. The CDR3 DNA reads as TGTGCCAGCAGCTTGGGGACCTCCCGCTATGGCTACACCTTC. It encodes CASSLGTSRYGYTF.

This clone was observed once. The V and J genes are TRBV13 and TRBJ2-1; D is unresolved. This CDR3 has 15 residues. Germline CDR1 is PRHDT and CDR2 is FYEKMQ (reference sequence). The V end was cut by 1 base, the J end by 4 bases, with 11 bases between. The CDR3 reads CASSLAVVPYNEQFF. In DNA form, the CDR3 reads TGTGCCAGCAGCTTAGCGGTAGTCCCATACAATGAGCAGTTCTTC.

This sequence joins TRBV7-8 and TRBJ1-4; a possible D gene is TRBD1 (5 bases). The germline V and J ends were trimmed by 6 bases and 7 bases, with 18 bases remaining between them. Germline-derived CDR1 and CDR2 are SGHVS and FQNEAQ. The CDR3 totals 15 residues. CDR3 loop: CASSLPPGGGEKLFF. CDR3 DNA: TGTGCCAGCAGTCTCCCCCCCGGGGGTGGTGAAAAACTGTTTTTT.

The chain joins TRBV28 to TRBJ2-4, with 10 bases matching TRBD2. CDR1 and CDR2 (germline): MDHEN, SYDVKM. The junction had 3 bases not matched to a gene; V was cut back by 3 bases and J by 7 bases. CDR3 length: 14 residues. Here the CDR3 DNA reads TGTGCCAGCAGTTTTAGCGGGGGGACGAACATTCAGTACTTC. Encoded protein: CASSFSGGTNIQYF.

This clone appeared a few times. The same CDR3 is also encoded by other DNA sequences in this sample. CDR3 bases: TGTGCCAGCAGCTTAAAGGGGTTCGGCGGGGGGTACGAGCAGTACTTC. This codes for CASSLKGFGGGYEQYF. This chain joins TRBV7-3 and TRBJ2-7, with 8 positions matching TRBD2. The CDR3 spans 16 residues. Germline V gene data show CDR1 as SGHTA and CDR2 as FQGTGA. V dropped 1 base and J dropped 4; count of bases not matched to a gene: 9. The full variable domain, rest sourced from reference TRBV7-3 and TRBJ2-7, is GAGVSQTPSNKVTEKGKYVELRCDPISGHTALYWYRQSLGQGPEFLIYFQGTGAADDSGLPNDRFFAVRPEGSVSTLKIQRTERGDSAVYLCASSLKGFGGGYEQYFGPGTRLTVT.

V gene TRBV6-6 combines with J gene TRBJ2-7; D perhaps matches TRBD2 (5 bases). V was trimmed by 5 bases and J by 4 bases, leaving 15 bases between them. The germline V gene has CDR1 MNHNY and CDR2 SVGAGI (reference sequence). This CDR3 region has 14 residues. The CDR3 here is CASSTRAEVYEQYF. The CDR3 bases are TGTGCCAGCAGTACGAGGGCAGAAGTGTACGAGCAGTACTTC.